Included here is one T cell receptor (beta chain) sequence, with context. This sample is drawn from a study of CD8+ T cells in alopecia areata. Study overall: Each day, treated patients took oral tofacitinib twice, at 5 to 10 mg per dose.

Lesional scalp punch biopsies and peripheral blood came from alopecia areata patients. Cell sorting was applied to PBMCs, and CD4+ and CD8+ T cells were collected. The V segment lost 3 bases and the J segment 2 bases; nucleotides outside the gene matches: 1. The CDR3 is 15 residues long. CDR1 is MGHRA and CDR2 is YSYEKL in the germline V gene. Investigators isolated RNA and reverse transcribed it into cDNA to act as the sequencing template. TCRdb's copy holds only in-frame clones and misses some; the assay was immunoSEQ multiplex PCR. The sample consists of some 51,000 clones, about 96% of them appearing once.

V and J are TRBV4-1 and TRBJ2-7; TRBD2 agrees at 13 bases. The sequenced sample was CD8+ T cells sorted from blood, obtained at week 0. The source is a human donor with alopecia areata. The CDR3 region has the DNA TGCGCCAGCAGCCACACTAGCGGGGGGGCCTACGAGCAGTACTTC. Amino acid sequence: CASSHTSGGAYEQYF.